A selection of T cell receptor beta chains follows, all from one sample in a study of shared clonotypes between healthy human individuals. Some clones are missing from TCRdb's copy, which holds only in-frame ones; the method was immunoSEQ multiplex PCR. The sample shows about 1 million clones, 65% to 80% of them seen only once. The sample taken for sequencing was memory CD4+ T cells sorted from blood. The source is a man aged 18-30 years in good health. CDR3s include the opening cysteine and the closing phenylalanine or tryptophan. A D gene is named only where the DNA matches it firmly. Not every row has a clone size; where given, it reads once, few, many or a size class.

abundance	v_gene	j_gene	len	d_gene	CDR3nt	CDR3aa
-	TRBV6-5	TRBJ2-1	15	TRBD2	TGTGCCAGCAGTAGTGGACTAGCGGGATATAATGAGCAGTTCTTC	CASSSGLAGYNEQFF
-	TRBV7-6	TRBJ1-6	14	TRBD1	TGTGCCAGCAGCTTGAGGGGGCGCGATTCACCCCTCCACTTT	CASSLRGRDSPLHF
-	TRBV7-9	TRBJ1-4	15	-	TGTGCCAGCAGCTTAGCCGTTGGGGAAAATGAAAAACTGTTTTTT	CASSLAVGENEKLFF
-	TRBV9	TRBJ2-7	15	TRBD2	TGTGCCAGCAGCCCGACCGGGACTAGCTTTGACGAGCAGTACTTC	CASSPTGTSFDEQYF
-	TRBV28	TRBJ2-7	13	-	TGTGCCAGCAGTTTGACAGTACTCTACGAGCAGTACTTC	CASSLTVLYEQYF
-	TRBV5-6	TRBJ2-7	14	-	TGTGCCAGCAGCTTACAGGGAATCCCCTACGAGCAGTACTTC	CASSLQGIPYEQYF
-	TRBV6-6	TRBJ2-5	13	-	TGTGCCAGCAGCTGGGACATGCAAGAGACCCAGTACTTC	CASSWDMQETQYF
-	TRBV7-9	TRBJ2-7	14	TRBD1	TGTGCCAGCAGCTTAGACAGGGGGTACTACGAGCAGTACTTC	CASSLDRGYYEQYF
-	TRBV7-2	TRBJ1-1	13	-	TGTGCCAGCAGCTTAGAGCAGGCCACTGAAGCTTTCTTT	CASSLEQATEAFF
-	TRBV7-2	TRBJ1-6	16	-	TGTGCCAGCAGCCCGCGCTCTGAAAGCTATAATTCACCCCTCCACTTT	CASSPRSESYNSPLHF
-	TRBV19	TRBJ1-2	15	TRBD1	TGTGCCAGTAGTCTCGGCGCAGGGGGTGACTATGGCTACACCTTC	CASSLGAGGDYGYTF
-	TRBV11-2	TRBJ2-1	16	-	TGTGCCAGCAGCTTAGATGGGTCAGGGGAGGTGGATGAGCAGTTCTTC	CASSLDGSGEVDEQFF
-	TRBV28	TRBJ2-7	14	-	TGTGCCAGCAGTCAGTGGGCGGAGAGATACGAGCAGTACTTC	CASSQWAERYEQYF
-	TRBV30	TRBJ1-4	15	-	TGTGCCTGGACTAGTAAAGCTACCAGGAGCGAAAAACTGTTTTTT	CAWTSKATRSEKLFF
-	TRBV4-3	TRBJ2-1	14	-	TGCGCCAGCAGCCAAGTAATTGGTATCCATGAGCAGTTCTTC	CASSQVIGIHEQFF
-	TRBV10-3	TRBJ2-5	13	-	TGTGCCATCAGTGGGGTTGCGCAAGAGACCCAGTACTTC	CAISGVAQETQYF
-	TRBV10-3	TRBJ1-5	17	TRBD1	TGTGCCATCAGCGCCTCAAGGACAGGGGATAGCAATCAGCCCCAGCATTTT	CAISASRTGDSNQPQHF
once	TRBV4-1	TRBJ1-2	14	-	TGCGCCAGCAGCCAATTAGGGGACGATCGCGGCTACACCTTC	CASSQLGDDRGYTF
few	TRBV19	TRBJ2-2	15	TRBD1	TGTGCCAGTAGTAACCCGGGACAGACCACCGGGGAGCTGTTTTTT	CASSNPGQTTGELFF
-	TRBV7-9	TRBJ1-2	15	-	TGTGCCAGCGGACGGGCGGACGGGCTTAACTATGGCTACACCTTC	CASGRADGLNYGYTF
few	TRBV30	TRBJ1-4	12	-	TGTGCCTGGAGCAGGCCGAATGAAAAACTGTTTTTT	CAWSRPNEKLFF
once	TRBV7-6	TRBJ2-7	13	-	TGTGCCAGCAGCCCGTCCAACGTCCCCAGTCAGTACTTC	CASSPSNVPSQYF
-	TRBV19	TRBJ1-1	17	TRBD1	TGTGCCAGTAACAGACCGACCGGGACAGGGGCTGGGACTGAAGCTTTCTTT	CASNRPTGTGAGTEAFF
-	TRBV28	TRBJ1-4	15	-	TGTGCCTCACGCGGGGGCCCCGCAACTAATGAAAAACTGTTTTTT	CASRGGPATNEKLFF
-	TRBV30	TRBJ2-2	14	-	TGTGCCTGGACTAGCGCAGCGAACACCGGGGAGCTGTTTTTT	CAWTSAANTGELFF
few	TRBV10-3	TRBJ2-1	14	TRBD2	TGTGCCACCGACCGGGGGGGAAACTACAATGAGCAGTTCTTC	CATDRGGNYNEQFF
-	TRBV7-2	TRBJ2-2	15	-	TGTGCCAGCAGCTTAGACGGGGCCAGGGCCGGGGAGCTGTTTTTT	CASSLDGARAGELFF
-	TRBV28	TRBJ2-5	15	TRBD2	TGTGCCAGCAGTTTACTCGGCGGGGGGGCTAAGACCCAGTACTTC	CASSLLGGGAKTQYF
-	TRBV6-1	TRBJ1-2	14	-	TGTGCCAGCAGTGAAGCGCTTATCGGGGATGGCTACACCTTC	CASSEALIGDGYTF
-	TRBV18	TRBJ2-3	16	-	TGTGCCAGCTCACCCATGCCGAGCGGTAGCACAGATACGCAGTATTTT	CASSPMPSGSTDTQYF
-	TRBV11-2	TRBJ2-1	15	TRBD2	TGTGCCAGCAGCCATAGCGGGAGCTCCTACAATGAGCAGTTCTTC	CASSHSGSSYNEQFF
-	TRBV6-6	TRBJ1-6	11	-	TGTGCCAGCAGCCCCGAGTTGGCCCTCCACTTT	CASSPELALHF
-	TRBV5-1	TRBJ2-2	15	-	TGCGCCAGCAGCTTTGGGAGAGTGGACACCGGGGAGCTGTTTTTT	CASSFGRVDTGELFF
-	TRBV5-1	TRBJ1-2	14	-	TGCGCCAGCAGCCCGGGGGAGTTTTCGGATGGCTACACCTTC	CASSPGEFSDGYTF
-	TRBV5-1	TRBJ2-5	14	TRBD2	TGCGCCAGCAGCAGGGGACTAGCTTATGAGACCCAGTACTTC	CASSRGLAYETQYF
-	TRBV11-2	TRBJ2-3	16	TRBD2	TGTGCCAGCAGCTTACTAGCGGGAGGTATCGCAGATACGCAGTATTTT	CASSLLAGGIADTQYF
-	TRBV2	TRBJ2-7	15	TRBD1	TGTGCCAGCCAGAGTGAGACAGGGAACCTCTACGAGCAGTACTTC	CASQSETGNLYEQYF
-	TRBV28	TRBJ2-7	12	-	TGTGCCAGCACGGGGGCGGGCCGCGAGCAGTACTTC	CASTGAGREQYF
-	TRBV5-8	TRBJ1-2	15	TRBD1	TGTGCCAGCAGCTTGGCGGGACAGGGGAGGTATGGCTACACCTTC	CASSLAGQGRYGYTF
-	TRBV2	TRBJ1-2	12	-	TGTGCCAGCTCTGCGGAGGGGAACGGCTACACCTTC	CASSAEGNGYTF
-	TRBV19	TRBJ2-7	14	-	TGTGCCAGTGGGGCAGGGCAACACGGTCACGAGCAGTACTTC	CASGAGQHGHEQYF
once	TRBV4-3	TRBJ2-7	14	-	TGCGCCAGCAGCCAAGAGGGGGCGAGTTCCGAGCAGTACTTC	CASSQEGASSEQYF
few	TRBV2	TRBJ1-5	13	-	TGTGCCAGCAGTGAAGATTTCAATCAGCCCCAGCATTTT	CASSEDFNQPQHF
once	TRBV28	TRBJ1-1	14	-	TGTGCCAGCACCAATTACAGGGTAGGAACTGAAGCTTTCTTT	CASTNYRVGTEAFF
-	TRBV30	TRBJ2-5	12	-	TGTGCCTGGGGGCCCACACAAGAGACCCAGTACTTC	CAWGPTQETQYF
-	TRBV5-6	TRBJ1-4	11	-	TGTGCCAGCAGCTTGGGGGAAAAACTGTTTTTT	CASSLGEKLFF
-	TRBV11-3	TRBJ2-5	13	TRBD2	TGTGCCAGCAGCCTGCGGGGGCAAGAGACCCAGTACTTC	CASSLRGQETQYF
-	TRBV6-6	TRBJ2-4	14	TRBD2	TGTGCCAGCAGGGATCGACTAGCCCGGGACATTCAGTACTTC	CASRDRLARDIQYF
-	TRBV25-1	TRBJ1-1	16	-	TGTGCCAGCAGCGCCCGATTCATGGCTATGAACACTGAAGCTTTCTTT	CASSARFMAMNTEAFF
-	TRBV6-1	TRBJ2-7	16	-	TGTGCCAGCAGTGGGGGGACCGGGACGCTAGACTACGAGCAGTACTTC	CASSGGTGTLDYEQYF
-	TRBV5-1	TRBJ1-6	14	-	TGCGCCAGCAGCCCCGAGGGAAACAATTCACCCCTCCACTTT	CASSPEGNNSPLHF